The 6 T cell receptor beta chains presented below share a single source sample, sequenced in a study of T cell clonotyping in hematopoietic cell transplantation. Clones were read by immunoSEQ multiplex PCR, and TCRdb kept only the in-frame ones, dropping some. The sample shows approximately 25,000 clones, approximately 94% of them seen only once. Sequenced: peripheral blood mononuclear cells. These receptors were collected from a man in his fifties or sixties in good health. Some clones in this sample may be carry-over from other donors' samples.

V usage is TRBV7-2 and J usage is TRBJ1-4; maybe TRBD1 (5 bases). Germline V gene lookup returns CDR1 SGHTA and CDR2 FQGNSA. The CDR3 consists of 14 residues. V lost 2 bases, J lost 8 bases, and 12 bases lay in between. The CDR3 reads CASSLNPGKEKLFF. CDR3 in DNA: TGTGCCAGCAGCTTAAACCCAGGGAAAGAAAAACTGTTTTTT.

V is TRBV4-1 and J is TRBJ1-2; maybe TRBD1 (5 bases). CDR1 MGHRA and CDR2 YSYEKL come from the germline V gene. The V gene lost 1 base and the J gene lost 2 bases, with 11 bases spanning the gap. CDR3 length equals 15 residues. CDR3 bases: TGCGCCAGCAGCCAAGGGGTAGGGGAGAACTATGGCTACACCTTC. Translation: CASSQGVGENYGYTF.

A single count supports this clone. V is TRBV7-2 and J is TRBJ2-2; no clear D gene. The germline CDR1 and CDR2 sequences are SGHTA and FQGNSA. Trimming left V 1 base short and J 6 bases short, with 12 bases between. CDR3 length: 15 amino acids. The CDR3 region has the DNA TGTGCCAGCAGCTTAGGTGTTAGACACCCCGGGGAGCTGTTTTTT. Amino acids: CASSLGVRHPGELFF.

The chain joins TRBV4-3 to TRBJ2-2, with 8 bases lining up with TRBD2. CDR3 length equals 15 residues. Germline V gene sequence: CDR1 LGHNA, CDR2 YSLEER. Germline trimming cut 3 bases from V and 4 bases from J; bases unmatched to any gene: 4. In nucleotides, the CDR3 is TGCGCCAGCAGCCAGAGCGGGGGCACCACCGGGGAGCTGTTTTTT. Translating it yields CASSQSGGTTGELFF.

The chain couples TRBV14 to TRBJ2-1; the D is unclear. The CDR3 runs 13 residues. V lost 4 bases and J 4 bases, leaving 8 bases between the germline ends. The V gene's germline CDR1 is SGHDN and CDR2 FVKESK. In DNA, the CDR3 is TGTGCCAGCAGCCCGACGGTGTACAATGAGCAGTTCTTC. The encoded protein is CASSPTVYNEQFF.

The chain is built from TRBV29-1 and TRBJ1-1, with 7 bases lining up with TRBD1. The CDR3 is 13 amino acids. Germline-derived CDR1 and CDR2 are SQVTM and ANQGSEA. V lost 7 bases, J lost 4 bases, and 9 bases stayed unmatched. The CDR3 is CSASTGAATEAFF. The CDR3 nucleotides are TGCAGCGCCTCCACAGGGGCGGCCACTGAAGCTTTCTTT.